This T cell receptor beta chain comes out of a study of shared clonotypes between healthy human individuals. It was about 190 ng DNA, 30,000 or so T cell genomes, that sorted-subset replicate PCRs used. Assay: immunoSEQ multiplex PCR; the TCRdb copy retains only in-frame clones and omits some. The repertoire has about 1.1 million clones, about 72% of them found once; the top ten carry approximately 0.9%. The CDR3 runs to 14 residues. Germline V lookup: CDR1 SGHTA, CDR2 FQGNSA. V dropped 5 bases and J dropped 6; count of bases not matched to a gene: 5. Sequenced input: memory CD4+ T cells from PBMCs. Described subset: CD45RA-negative fraction. The chain couples TRBV7-2 to TRBJ2-7, with TRBD2 identical over 12 bases. The TCR comes from a young man in good health. Some clones in this sample may be carry-over from other donors' samples. The CDR3 nucleotides are TGTGCCAGCAGCAGACTAGCGGGAGTACTCGAGCAGTACTTC. Amino acid sequence: CASSRLAGVLEQYF.